A single sample gave rise to the 22 T cell receptor beta chains below, sequenced in a study of control samples from healthy donors and cancer patients. Data came from immunoSEQ multiplex PCR; TCRdb stores just in-frame clones and leaves some out. The sample yields around 170,000 clones, approximately 90% seen once. The sample taken for sequencing was blood. The receptors derive from a man younger than 45 in good health.

The chain has TRBV27 and TRBJ1-6, with 9 bases identical to TRBD1. CDR3 length: 19 residues. Germline loops: CDR1 MNHEY, CDR2 SMNVEV (reference sequence). The V segment lost 2 bases and the J segment 9 bases; nucleotides outside the gene matches: 17. CDR3 coding DNA: TGTGCCAGCAGTTTAAGGACTCCGAGTCGGGACAGGGTCCGTTCACCCCTCCACTTT. Amino acid sequence: CASSLRTPSRDRVRSPLHF.

Here the CDR3 reads CASSLQETEAFF. The CDR3, as DNA: TGTGCCAGCAGTTTGCAGGAAACTGAAGCTTTCTTT. This chain links TRBV12-3 or TRBV12-4 with TRBJ1-1; D not resolved. V lost 3 bases, J lost 5 bases, and 7 bases lay in between. The CDR3 runs to 12 residues.

The chain combines TRBV28 with TRBJ2-7; TRBD1 or TRBD2 may be the D gene (7 bases each). CDR3 length: 16 residues. CDR1 MDHEN and CDR2 SYDVKM come from the germline V gene. The V end was cut by 2 bases, the J end by 0 bases, with 14 bases between. The CDR3 loop reads CASSLPTGDYSYEQYF. In DNA form, the CDR3 reads TGTGCCAGCAGTTTACCCACAGGGGACTACTCCTACGAGCAGTACTTC.

The genes are TRBV15 and TRBJ1-5; D ambiguous. The CDR3 consists of 15 residues. Germline V gives CDR1 LNHNV, CDR2 YYDKDF (reference sequence). V was clipped by 3 bases and J by 6 bases, with 15 bases between them. CDR3 amino acids: CATSRHDLRGQPQHF. The CDR3 DNA reads TGTGCCACCAGCAGGCACGATTTACGAGGTCAGCCCCAGCATTTT.

This sequence joins TRBV3-1 (or the pseudogene TRBV3-2) and TRBJ1-2, with TRBD1 matching 11 bases. CDR3 length: 16 amino acids. Unmatched junction bases numbered 9, after V lost 4 bases and J lost 5 bases. Per germline, CDR1 LGHDT and CDR2 YNNKEL (reference sequence). In DNA form, the CDR3 reads TGTGCCAGCAGCCCTTCGGAGGGACAGGGGGTTTATGGCTACACCTTC. As protein: CASSPSEGQGVYGYTF.

V is TRBV7-9 and J is TRBJ2-7, with TRBD2 as a possible D gene (5 bases). The length of the CDR3 is 13 residues. CDR1 is SEHNR, CDR2 FQNEAQ, per germline (reference sequence). Trimming took off 5 bases at V and 2 bases at J, with 10 bases between the two ends. Here the CDR3 DNA reads TGTGCCAGCAGCCCCCGGGGAACCTACGAGCAGTACTTC. Amino acids: CASSPRGTYEQYF.

This clone was recorded once. The V gene is TRBV19, the J gene TRBJ1-5, with D possibly matching TRBD1 (6 bases). Trimming removed 6 bases at V and 5 bases at J, with 29 bases between. The CDR3 runs 19 residues. CDR1 is LNHDA and CDR2 is SQIVND in the germline V gene (reference sequence). The CDR3 bases are TGTGCCAGTAGCCTTCCCCTAGCGGTATATTTGGGGGCCGATCAGCCCCAGCATTTT. Its protein product is CASSLPLAVYLGADQPQHF. The variable domain in full, completed from reference TRBV19 and TRBJ1-5, reads DGGITQSPKYLFRKEGQNVTLSCEQNLNHDAMYWYRQDPGQGLRLIYYSQIVNDFQKGDIAEGYSVSREKKESFPLTVTSAQKNPTAFYLCASSLPLAVYLGADQPQHFGDGTRLSIL.

The J gene is TRBJ2-5, the V gene TRBV2; D might be TRBD2 (6 bases). Deletions cut 7 bases from V and 4 bases from J, with 13 bases between. The CDR3 covers 13 residues. CDR1 is SNHLY, CDR2 FYNNEI, per germline. CDR3 sequence (DNA): TGTGCCAGCACGGAGGGCCAGAGAGAGACCCAGTACTTC. This encodes CASTEGQRETQYF.

The rearrangement joins TRBV12-3 or TRBV12-4 to TRBJ2-3; D call uncertain. There are 11 residues in the CDR3. Trimming removed 5 bases at V and 2 bases at J, with 2 bases between. CDR3 DNA sequence: TGTGCCAGCAGTAACACAGATACGCAGTATTTT. This codes for CASSNTDTQYF.

This clone is a singleton in its sample. V gene TRBV29-1 combines with J gene TRBJ2-1; 7 positions match TRBD1. CDR1 is SQVTM, CDR2 ANQGSEA, per germline. CDR3 length equals 10 residues. Unmatched junction bases numbered 6, after V lost 5 bases and J lost 14 bases. CDR3 sequence reads: CSVIGQGEFF. The DNA of the CDR3 is TGCAGCGTTATAGGCCAGGGGGAGTTCTTC.

V gene TRBV3-1 (or the pseudogene TRBV3-2) combines with J gene TRBJ2-1; 9 bases match TRBD2. The CDR3 consists of 17 residues. CDR1 is LGHDT and CDR2 is YNNKEL in the germline V gene (reference sequence). The V segment lost 1 base and the J segment 3 bases; nucleotides outside the gene matches: 7. The CDR3 nucleotides read TGTGCCAGCAGCCAAGGGACTAGCGCTCTTTTCTACAATGAGCAGTTCTTC. Translation: CASSQGTSALFYNEQFF.

The gene calls are TRBV24-1 and TRBJ2-3, with 10 bases aligning to TRBD1. This CDR3 region has 17 residues. With 2 bases clipped from V and 4 bases from J, the junction kept 8 bases outside the gene matches. CDR1 KGHDR and CDR2 SFDVKD come from the germline V gene. CDR3 bases: TGTGCCACCAGTGATTCGAGGGACAGGGGAGGGCCAGATACGCAGTATTTT. This gives the protein CATSDSRDRGGPDTQYF.

The chain links TRBV18 to TRBJ1-5; the match to TRBD1 covers 8 bases. This CDR3 has 14 amino acids. With V trimmed by 4 bases and J by 5 bases, 4 bases remained unmatched. Germline V gene data show CDR1 as KGHSH and CDR2 as LQKENI. In nucleotides, the CDR3 is TGTGCCAGCTCACACTTGGACAGGGATCAGCCCCAGCATTTT. This codes for CASSHLDRDQPQHF. Variable domain in full (rest from reference TRBV18 and TRBJ1-5): NAGVMQNPRHLVRRRGQEARLRCSPMKGHSHVYWYRQLPEEGLKFMVYLQKENIIDESGMPKERFSAEFPKEGPSILRIQQVVRGDSAAYFCASSHLDRDQPQHFGDGTRLSIL.

The rearrangement links TRBV4-2 to TRBJ1-2, with D perhaps matching TRBD1 (6 bases). CDR3 length equals 15 residues. V dropped 3 bases and J dropped 3 bases, with 14 bases sitting between them. Germline V lookup: CDR1 LGHNA, CDR2 YNFKEQ. The CDR3 reads CASSHLQGVDYGYTF. CDR3 DNA: TGTGCCAGCAGCCACTTACAGGGCGTAGACTATGGCTACACCTTC.

The rearrangement uses TRBV4-1 and TRBJ2-7, with TRBD2 identical over 8 bases. The CDR3 has 15 residues. Germline assignment: CDR1 MGHRA and CDR2 YSYEKL. The trim removed 0 bases at V and 5 bases at J, leaving 6 bases unmatched. This CDR3 is CASSQDRSGSDEQYF. The CDR3 DNA follows: TGCGCCAGCAGCCAAGATAGAAGCGGGAGCGACGAGCAGTACTTC.

This chain joins TRBV28 and TRBJ2-1; the D gene is possibly TRBD1 (6 bases). This CDR3 is built from 13 residues. The V end lost 6 bases, the J end lost 12 bases, and 18 bases lay between the germline ends. The germline gives CDR1 MDHEN, CDR2 SYDVKM. Written as DNA, the CDR3 is TGTGCCAGCAGACCACCCCCGGGACAACCGCAGTTCTTC. The encoded protein is CASRPPPGQPQFF.

The V call is TRBV2, the J call TRBJ1-3, with D hard to call. The V gene's germline CDR1 is SNHLY and CDR2 FYNNEI. There are 14 residues in the CDR3. The CDR3 region has the DNA TGTGCGACCCGGCCGGCTTACTCTGGAAACACCATATATTTT. It yields the protein CATRPAYSGNTIYF.

This clone was detected a few times. The chain combines TRBV7-2 with TRBJ2-7, with D perhaps TRBD1 (7 bases). This CDR3 comprises 14 residues. CDR1 SGHTA and CDR2 FQGNSA come from the germline V gene. V was clipped by 5 bases and J by 5 bases, with 16 bases between them. CDR3 nucleotides: TGTGCCAGCAGCCTGGACAGGAGGGAGCACGAGCAGTACTTC. This gives the protein CASSLDRREHEQYF.

The chain uses TRBV15 and TRBJ1-4; D call uncertain. This CDR3 has 15 residues. Germline V lookup: CDR1 LNHNV, CDR2 YYDKDF (reference sequence). V was pared by 0 bases and J by 7 bases, with 12 bases between. The CDR3 DNA is TGTGCCACCAGCAGAGATCCCGTTTTGGGTGAAAAACTGTTTTTT. It codes for CATSRDPVLGEKLFF.

The CDR3 spells CTSSLRGSYEQYF. For the CDR3, the DNA is TGCACCAGCAGCCTTAGAGGGTCCTACGAGCAGTACTTC. This sequence joins TRBV1 and TRBJ2-7; TRBD2 reflects the table's D call only, with no check against the DNA. TRBV1 is marked as a pseudogene. The CDR3 is 13 amino acids.

The chain is built from TRBV7-3 and TRBJ2-3; the match to TRBD1 covers 8 bases. Germline CDR1 and CDR2: SGHTA and FQGTGA. This CDR3 is built from 14 residues. J gave up 2 bases and V 4 bases, and 2 bases lay outside the gene matches. The CDR3 nucleotides are TGTGCCAGCAGCTCGACAGGGGTCACAGATACGCAGTATTTT. Translation gives CASSSTGVTDTQYF.

This chain's CDR3 is CASSLSGTSGRGADTQYF. In DNA, the CDR3 is TGTGCCAGCAGCCTGTCCGGGACTAGCGGGAGAGGGGCAGATACGCAGTATTTT. The rearrangement joins TRBV14 to TRBJ2-3, with 14 bases identical to TRBD2. CDR3 length: 18 residues. Germline-derived CDR1 and CDR2 are SGHDN and FVKESK. The trim removed 4 bases at V and 4 bases at J, leaving 10 bases unmatched.